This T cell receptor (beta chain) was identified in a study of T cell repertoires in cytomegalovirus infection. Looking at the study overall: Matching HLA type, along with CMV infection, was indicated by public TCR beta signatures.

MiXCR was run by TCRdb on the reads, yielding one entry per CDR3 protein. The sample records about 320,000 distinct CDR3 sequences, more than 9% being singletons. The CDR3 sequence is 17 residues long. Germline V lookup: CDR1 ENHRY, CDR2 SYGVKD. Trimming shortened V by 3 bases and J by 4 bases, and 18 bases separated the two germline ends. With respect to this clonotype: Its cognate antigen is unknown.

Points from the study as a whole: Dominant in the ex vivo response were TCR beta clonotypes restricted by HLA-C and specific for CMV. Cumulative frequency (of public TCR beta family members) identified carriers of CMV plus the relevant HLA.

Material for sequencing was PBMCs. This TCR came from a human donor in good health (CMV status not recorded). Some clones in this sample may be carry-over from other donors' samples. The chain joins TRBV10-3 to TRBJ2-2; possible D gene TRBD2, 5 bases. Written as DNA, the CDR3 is TGTGCCATCAGTGACCCCACGCGGGCTTGGAGCACCGGGGAGCTGTTTTTT. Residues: CAISDPTRAWSTGELFF.